The next 18 T cell receptor beta chains were all read from a single sample in a study of T cells in localized non-small cell lung cancer. Here immunoSEQ multiplex PCR was the method, and the copy in TCRdb shows in-frame clones only, minus some. The data show about 41,000 clones, roughly 84% seen once. The specimen was PBMCs, collected before any cancer treatment. The receptors shown here come from a man between 40 and 70 years old with stage II lung adenocarcinoma.

This chain uses TRBV7-6 with TRBJ2-5; unclear D gene. The CDR3 sequence is 15 residues long. Germline CDR1 and CDR2: SGHVS and FNYEAQ. V was clipped by 4 bases and J by 4 bases, with 16 bases between them. CDR3 DNA: TGTGCCAGCAGCTCCTTGAGCCCGGGCGGAGAGACCCAGTACTTC. It is translated as CASSSLSPGGETQYF.

This clone was recorded a few times. The chain joins TRBV19 to TRBJ1-1, with 7 positions matching TRBD1. Germline V gene data show CDR1 as LNHDA and CDR2 as SQIVND (reference sequence). The CDR3 extends over 15 amino acids. V was pared by 3 bases and J by 1 base, with 5 bases of the junction left unmatched. The CDR3 coding sequence is TGTGCCAGTAGTATGGGGAACAGGGGGAACACTGAAGCTTTCTTT. Protein: CASSMGNRGNTEAFF.

This rearrangement joins TRBV6-1 to TRBJ2-1; D ambiguous. The CDR3 sequence is 16 residues long. The V end was cut by 2 bases, the J end by 6 bases, with 17 bases between. Germline CDR1 MNHNS, CDR2 SASEGT. The CDR3 nucleotides read TGTGCCAGCAGTGAAATGGTCGCGCGGTTAGGCAATGAGCAGTTCTTC. Amino acids: CASSEMVARLGNEQFF.

V is TRBV5-1 and J is TRBJ2-2, with 7 bases lining up with TRBD1. Germline CDR1 SGHRS, CDR2 YFSETQ. The CDR3 loop spans 15 amino acids. J was trimmed by 3 bases and V by 4 bases; bases with no gene match: 6. CDR3 DNA: TGCGCCAGCAGCCCTCGTCAGGGGGACACCGGGGAGCTGTTTTTT. Its protein product is CASSPRQGDTGELFF.

V gene TRBV14 combines with J gene TRBJ2-2, with D uncertain. Germline CDR1 reads SGHDN; CDR2 reads FVKESK. This CDR3 contains 13 residues. Trimming stripped 2 bases from V and 1 base from J, with 2 bases between. CDR3 coding DNA: TGTGCCAGCAGCCAATGGAACACCGGGGAGCTGTTTTTT. Encoded protein: CASSQWNTGELFF.

The J gene is TRBJ1-2, the V gene TRBV7-8; 7 nucleotides agree with TRBD1. CDR1 is SGHVS, CDR2 FQNEAQ, per germline. V lost 5 bases, J lost 6 bases, and 3 bases stayed unmatched. The CDR3 consists of 12 residues. This chain's CDR3 is CASSRQGDGYTF. CDR3 nucleotide sequence: TGTGCCAGCAGCCGACAGGGAGATGGCTACACCTTC.

This clone was detected a few times. The chain couples TRBV12-5 to TRBJ2-2; 7 bases agree with TRBD1. The CDR3 contains 16 residues. CDR1 LGHNT and CDR2 FRNRAP come from the germline V gene. Trimming cost V 6 bases and J 6 bases; bases outside gene matches: 13. In nucleotides, the CDR3 is TGTGCTAGTGGGGAAGGACAGGAATACGGTGCCGGGGAGCTGTTTTTT. This codes for CASGEGQEYGAGELFF.

This chain uses TRBV11-3 with TRBJ2-1; 15 positions agree with TRBD2. The CDR3 runs to 17 residues. V lost 5 bases, J lost 7 bases, and 9 bases stayed unmatched. Germline-derived CDR1 and CDR2 are SGHNT and YENEEA. CDR3 DNA: TGTGCCAGCAGCCCAGGGACTAGCGGGAGGTTTGGGAATGAGCAGTTCTTC. As protein: CASSPGTSGRFGNEQFF.

V gene TRBV6-1 combines with J gene TRBJ2-1, with 7 bases fitting TRBD1. The V and J ends lost 3 bases and 5 bases, in that order; junction bases with no gene match: 1. This CDR3 is built from 13 residues. From germline, CDR1 is MNHNS and CDR2 SASEGT. The CDR3 DNA is TGTGCCAGCAGTGAGGGACAGAACAATGAGCAGTTCTTC. Protein: CASSEGQNNEQFF.

The chain is built from TRBV5-1 and TRBJ2-5, with 11 bases that match TRBD2. This CDR3 contains 16 residues. Per germline, CDR1 SGHRS and CDR2 YFSETQ. Trimming cost V 4 bases and J 1 base; bases outside gene matches: 6. DNA for the CDR3: TGCGCCAGCAGCGTAACGACTAGCGGGGTCCAAGAGACCCAGTACTTC. Translation gives CASSVTTSGVQETQYF.

This chain links TRBV6-4 with TRBJ2-2; 8 bases match TRBD2. The CDR3 has 16 residues. The junction had 10 bases not matched to a gene; V was cut back by 5 bases and J by 5 bases. Germline V gene sequence: CDR1 MRHNA, CDR2 SNTAGT. The CDR3 reads CASSSGPGGATGELFF. In DNA form, the CDR3 reads TGTGCCAGCAGTTCAGGACCCGGGGGGGCGACCGGGGAGCTGTTTTTT.

DNA of the CDR3: TGTGCCAGCAGCCCCCCCTGGGGGGGTGAGACCCAGTACTTC. This sequence encodes CASSPPWGGETQYF. The chain couples TRBV7-9 to TRBJ2-5, with TRBD2 matching 7 bases. The CDR3 runs 14 residues. CDR1 and CDR2 (germline): SEHNR, FQNEAQ (reference sequence). J was trimmed by 5 bases and V by 5 bases; bases with no gene match: 8.

This clone was detected only a few times. The chain has TRBV19 and TRBJ1-5; possible D gene TRBD1, 5 bases. The V and J ends lost 3 bases and 4 bases respectively, with 7 bases between them. This CDR3 is 13 amino acids long. From germline, CDR1 is LNHDA and CDR2 SQIVND (reference sequence). In DNA, the CDR3 is TGTGCCAGTAGTATGGCAGGGAATCAGCCCCAGCATTTT. It translates to CASSMAGNQPQHF. The full variable domain, with the rest looked up from reference TRBV19 and TRBJ1-5, is DGGITQSPKYLFRKEGQNVTLSCEQNLNHDAMYWYRQDPGQGLRLIYYSQIVNDFQKGDIAEGYSVSREKKESFPLTVTSAQKNPTAFYLCASSMAGNQPQHFGDGTRLSIL.

This clone was counted once. V is TRBV27 and J is TRBJ1-1, with 7 bases aligning to TRBD1. From germline, CDR1 is MNHEY and CDR2 SMNVEV (reference sequence). The trim removed 0 bases at V and 3 bases at J, leaving 13 bases unmatched. The CDR3 spans 18 residues. DNA of the CDR3: TGTGCCAGCAGTTTATCGGCAGGGATTAACAGGGGATACACTGAAGCTTTCTTT. As protein: CASSLSAGINRGYTEAFF.

The chain uses TRBV11-1 and TRBJ2-5, with 8 bases that match TRBD1. The CDR3 has 15 residues. With 1 base clipped from V and 2 bases from J, the junction kept 3 bases outside the gene matches. Germline V gene lookup returns CDR1 SGHAT and CDR2 FQDESV (reference sequence). The CDR3 coding sequence is TGTGCCAGCAGCTTAGAAAGGGACAGGCAAGAGACCCAGTACTTC. It is translated as CASSLERDRQETQYF.

V is TRBV19 and J is TRBJ2-5; D is ambiguous. CDR1 is LNHDA and CDR2 is SQIVND in the germline V gene (reference sequence). The CDR3 covers 14 residues. V lost 1 base and J 2 bases, leaving 8 bases between the germline ends. The CDR3 sequence is CASSIARWQETQYF. CDR3 coding DNA: TGTGCCAGTAGTATAGCCCGGTGGCAAGAGACCCAGTACTTC.

The V call is TRBV7-2, the J call TRBJ1-1; weak D call: TRBD1 (5 bases). V was clipped by 5 bases and J by 8 bases, with 15 bases between them. CDR1 SGHTA and CDR2 FQGNSA come from the germline V gene. CDR3 length: 13 amino acids. The CDR3 coding sequence is TGTGCCAGCAGCCCAGGGTCTACTCCCGAAGCTTTCTTT. This gives the protein CASSPGSTPEAFF.

The chain links TRBV28 to TRBJ2-7, with 8 bases aligning to TRBD2. Germline V CDR1 and CDR2: MDHEN, SYDVKM. This CDR3 has 16 residues. V shed 2 bases and J 3 bases; nucleotides not matched to a gene: 9. CDR3 DNA: TGTGCCAGCAGTTTAATGTCTAGCGGGCCCGGCTACGAGCAGTACTTC. It translates to CASSLMSSGPGYEQYF. Filled out from reference TRBV28 and TRBJ2-7, the complete variable domain reads DVKVTQSSRYLVKRTGEKVFLECVQDMDHENMFWYRQDPGLGLRLIYFSYDVKMKEKGDIPEGYSVSREKKERFSLILESASTNQTSMYLCASSLMSSGPGYEQYFGPGTRLTVT.